The 2 T cell receptor beta chains below come from one sample, sequenced in a study of blood T cells in healthy people across ages. Using a J-beta primer mix together with a sample-barcoded 5' primer, a second PCR was run for 7 to 11 cycles. TCRdb re-called the 5' RACE reads through MiXCR, storing one row per CDR3 protein. Altogether about 640,000 distinct CDR3 sequences are present, under 65% being singletons, with the ten largest covering 35% to 40%. The sequenced sample was blood. The receptors derive from a man aged 55 to 70 in good health.

This chain joins TRBV12-3 or TRBV12-4 and TRBJ1-2, with unresolved D. V lost 1 base to trimming and J lost 7 bases, with 10 bases between them. The CDR3 is 13 amino acids. The CDR3 region is CASSLGYLSGYTF. CDR3 nucleotides: TGTGCCAGCAGTTTAGGGTACCTCAGTGGCTACACCTTC.

The V and J genes are TRBV27 and TRBJ2-1; D ambiguous. Trimming took 4 bases from V and 0 from J, leaving 13 bases between them. CDR1 and CDR2 (germline): MNHEY, SMNVEV (reference sequence). CDR3 length: 16 amino acids. The DNA for the CDR3 is TGTGCCAGCAGTTCGCGAAAAGGGATCTCCTACAATGAGCAGTTCTTC. Its protein is CASSSRKGISYNEQFF.